The present T cell receptor (beta chain) was sequenced within a study of T cells in localized non-small cell lung cancer (TCRdb year 2020). The study in broad terms: Comparing tumors with uninvolved tumor-adjacent lungs, the study looked at the T cell repertoires of over 200 patients with early-stage NSCLC. The cohort comprised around 250 treatment-naïve NSCLC patients with resected, localized lung tumors. A mean age of 66.3 years was recorded for the NSCLC patients, of whom 120 to 150 were male and about a hundred were female.

The immunoSEQ Assay was used to sequence TCR beta CDR3 regions from DNA. As for the authors' bioinformatics: T cell density was computed as TCR beta template counts normalized to usable DNA estimated by amplifying housekeeping genes. Richness was estimated using the preseqR package, with extrapolation to 400,000 templates for PBMC samples and to 120,000 templates for tissue samples. Clonality was calculated as one minus Pielou's evenness. Tissue-enriched TCRs were identified through differential abundance testing performed on productive amino-acid clonotypes, with a minimum total count of 5 and an alpha of 0.1. Repertoire overlap between compartments was quantified with the Jaccard Index and Morisita Overlap Index. GLIPH grouped TCR beta CDR3s together with public tetramer-defined viral CDR3s, and a viral motif had to include at least three viral sequences and show V-gene enrichment. Drawn from immuneACCESS, this table holds only the in-frame rearrangements with V and J called that TCRdb kept. Clones are partly lost; checked studies trace under half to an unresolved V gene and leave the rest unexplained. V, J and clone size are taken as reported in that table, and D and trimming were inferred from the DNA itself. The sample has roughly 38,000 clones on record, around nine tenths of them singletons. Clones ranked in the top ten supply about 4% of the sample.

Details on this clone: Its cognate antigen has yet to be identified. No base quality values were provided; no much bigger clone lies one nucleotide off.

At diagnosis, tumor, uninvolved tumor-adjacent lung and peripheral blood were collected and then preserved as a mix of FFPE and fresh-frozen material. For TCR repertoire profiling, the blood samples were analyzed as peripheral blood mononuclear cells. Broad study findings and their caveats: Because multi-region tumor sequencing was not performed, intratumor heterogeneity could not be ruled out. Because the study design was exploratory, TCR variables were selected using unadjusted p-values without false-discovery rate correction. The highest T cell clonality was observed in uninvolved tumor-adjacent lung, where clonality exceeded that of tumor, suggesting that antigenic responses were more focused in uninvolved tumor-adjacent lung. A median of about 55 of the top 100 tumor clones were detected in paired uninvolved adjacent lung, and 28 of these tumor clones were also found among the top 100 clones of the paired uninvolved adjacent lung. Longer overall survival was associated with higher T cell density in blood, whereas shorter survival was associated with higher clonality in adjacent lung.

The junction carries 6 bases between V and J, which are trimmed by 2 bases and 1 base respectively. The CDR3 holds 13 amino acids from the cysteine to the phenylalanine. Left in the record is the CDR3 DNA by itself, 39 bases read in frame from the first base. Per the germline V gene (reference sequence), SGHNT is the CDR1 and YYREEE is the CDR2. The rearrangement joined TRBV5-4 to TRBJ1-1; the D gene assignment is ambiguous. The receptor was derived from a man aged 18-55 years with stage I lung adenocarcinoma. Sequencing was performed on peripheral blood, taken before any cancer treatment. The CDR3: CASSLITNTEAFF. The nucleotide sequence is given as TGTGCCAGCAGCTTAATTACGAACACTGAAGCTTTCTTT.